This TCR beta chain was identified during a study of CD8 T cells in ankylosing spondylitis. This clonotype has ten or more counts. No antigen is known for it. The authors made TCR beta libraries by quantitative 5'-RACE with molecular barcodes. MiXCR, run by TCRdb on the 5' RACE reads, gives a single entry per CDR3 protein. The sample yields around 230,000 distinct CDR3 sequences, around 8% seen once. Germline V lookup: CDR1 MNHEY, CDR2 SVGEGT. The length of the CDR3 is 15 residues. The V segment lost 5 bases and the J segment 5 bases; nucleotides outside the gene matches: 6. Overall study findings and caveats: Within ankylosing spondylitis blood, a TCR beta motif made up of fewer than ten highly homologous variants appeared to be characteristic.

The V and J genes are TRBV6-2 or TRBV6-3 and TRBJ2-7, with 13 nucleotides matching TRBD2. This clonotype originated in a female donor with ankylosing spondylitis or in good health (not recorded which). The material sequenced was blood, either unsorted or a sorted T cell fraction (not recorded which). The CDR3 nucleotides read TGTGCCAGCAGTCCACTAGCGGGAGGGCGAAACGAGCAGTACTTC. It encodes CASSPLAGGRNEQYF.